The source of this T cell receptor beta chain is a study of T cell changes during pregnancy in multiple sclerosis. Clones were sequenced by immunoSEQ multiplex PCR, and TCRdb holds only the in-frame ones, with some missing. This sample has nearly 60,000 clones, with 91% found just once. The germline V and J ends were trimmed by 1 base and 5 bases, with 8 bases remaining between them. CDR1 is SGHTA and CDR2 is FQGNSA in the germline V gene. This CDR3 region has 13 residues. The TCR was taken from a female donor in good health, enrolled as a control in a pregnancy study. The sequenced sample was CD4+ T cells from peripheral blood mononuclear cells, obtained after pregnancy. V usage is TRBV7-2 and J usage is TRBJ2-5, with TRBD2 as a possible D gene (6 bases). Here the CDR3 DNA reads TGTGCCAGCAGCTTAGTTGGGGGGGAGACCCAGTACTTC. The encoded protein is CASSLVGGETQYF.